Presented here are 6 T cell receptor beta chains from one specimen sequenced in a study of response to subunit inactivated influenza vaccine. One entry per CDR3 protein results from TCRdb running MiXCR on the RT-PCR reads. Of approximately 500,000 distinct CDR3 sequences listed, roughly 13% were seen once; the top ten hold around 12%. Sample: PBMCs from blood, taken around seven weeks after vaccination. The receptors stem from a man aged 45-60 years who received an inactivated influenza vaccine.

At least ten counts were recorded for this clonotype. This sequence joins TRBV20-1 and TRBJ1-5; maybe TRBD1 (6 bases). The V end was cut by 6 bases, the J end by 3 bases, with 15 bases between. CDR1 is DFQATT and CDR2 is SNEGSKA in the germline V gene (reference sequence). The CDR3 runs 14 residues. The CDR3 DNA reads TGCAGTGCGAAGATTACAGGGCCCAATCAGCCCCAGCATTTT. This translates into CSAKITGPNQPQHF.

This sequence joins TRBV27 and TRBJ2-7; a weak D match, TRBD2 (5 bases). V lost 6 bases and J lost 0, with 15 bases in between. This CDR3 is built from 15 residues. Looked up from germline, CDR1 is MNHEY and CDR2 is SMNVEV (reference sequence). DNA of the CDR3: TGTGCCAGCAGCACGGGGAATACCCGCTCCTACGAGCAGTACTTC. Amino acid sequence: CASSTGNTRSYEQYF.

This clonotype was picked up one time. The chain carries TRBV9 and TRBJ1-1; the match to TRBD1 covers 8 bases. This CDR3 comprises 14 residues. Unmatched junction bases numbered 5, after V lost 6 bases and J lost 1 base. The germline CDR1 and CDR2 sequences are SGDLS and YYNGEE. The CDR3 DNA follows: TGTGCCAGCAACGGACAGGGAGGGAACACTGAAGCTTTCTTT. It specifies CASNGQGGNTEAFF.

Only a few counts were recorded for this clonotype. This chain uses TRBV7-2 with TRBJ1-1, with D uncertain. CDR1 and CDR2 (germline): SGHTA, FQGNSA. V shed 7 bases and J shed 4 bases, with 16 bases lying between them. The CDR3 totals 14 residues. CDR3 in amino acids: CASIEGLRTTEAFF. CDR3 bases: TGTGCCAGCATAGAGGGTTTACGAACCACTGAAGCTTTCTTT.

This clonotype turned up a few times. CDR3 nucleotide sequence: TGTGCCAGCAGTTCCCTGGGACAGGGGGCCAGCCCCCAGTACTTC. Its translation: CASSSLGQGASPQYF. J is TRBJ2-5 and V is TRBV6-2 or TRBV6-3; TRBD1 matches 12 bases. V was clipped by 4 bases and J by 9 bases; unmatched bases: 9. CDR1 is MNHEY, CDR2 SVGEGT, per germline. The length of the CDR3 is 15 residues.

This CDR3 is CASSLAFGGPKQFF. CDR3 sequence (DNA): TGTGCCAGCAGCTTGGCGTTTGGTGGGCCTAAGCAGTTCTTC. The genes are TRBV5-5 and TRBJ2-1; no definite D call. The CDR3 is 14 amino acids. CDR1 and CDR2 (germline): SGHKS, YYEKEE (reference sequence). The V end lost 0 bases, the J end lost 11 bases, and 15 bases lay between the germline ends.